The clone carrying this T cell receptor beta chain turned up a few times. These data come from a study of blood T cells in healthy people across ages. Combining a sample-barcoded 5' primer with a J-beta primer mix, a second PCR ran for roughly 7 to 11 cycles. MiXCR, run by TCRdb on the 5' RACE reads, gives a single entry per CDR3 protein. Found here are about 1.5 million distinct CDR3 sequences, roughly two fifths of them singletons; the top ten hold about 3.8%. Germline V gene sequence: CDR1 MNHEY, CDR2 SVGAGI. V lost 4 bases and J lost 1; bases outside the gene matches: 3. The CDR3 extends over 14 amino acids.

The origin of this receptor is a woman between 18 and 29 years old in good health. The chain links TRBV6-5 to TRBJ2-7, with TRBD1 identical over 8 bases. The sequenced material came from blood. This CDR3 reads CASSWQGASYEQYF. CDR3 in DNA: TGTGCCAGCAGTTGGCAGGGGGCTTCCTACGAGCAGTACTTC.